This T cell receptor (beta chain) was profiled in a study of blood T cell repertoires in COVID-19 (dated by TCRdb to the early 2020s). With respect to the entire study: Collaborator samples came from the United States, Italy and Spain and covered acute and convalescent phases of COVID-19. The prospective study material was composed of cDNA or gDNA derived from T cells, B-cell-depleted T cells, or PBMCs. Deeply sampled blood TCRbeta repertoires from subjects exposed to, actively infected with, or recovered from COVID-19 were included in the dataset. The repertoires were released in a freely available public database intended as a resource for research on the immune response to SARS-CoV-2. The samples were drawn from the first 160 participants of the ongoing ImmuneRACE study and from about 1,200 subjects provided by 6 global collaborators. A de-identified subject ID, COVID-19 status, age in years and sex were almost always included in the sample metadata. HLA class I and class II types, where available, came from metadata supplied by the sample provider rather than from assay-based typing.

Taken from the germline V gene, the CDR1 and CDR2 loops are MNHEY and SVGAGI. Taken from cysteine to phenylalanine, the CDR3 has 14 residues. Left in the record is the CDR3 DNA by itself, 42 bases read in frame from the first base. Trimming takes 8 bases from V and 0 bases from J, and the germline ends sit 11 bases apart. TCRbeta CDR3 regions were amplified from genomic DNA by means of the immunoSEQ Assay, a bias-controlled multiplex PCR. Per the authors' processing: The number of nucleated cells in each sample was estimated by amplification of reference gene primers within the assay. To quantify the absolute abundance of each unique TCRbeta CDR3 rearrangement, sequence reads were collapsed and filtered. Productive Simpson clonality was computed per sample as the square root of Simpson's diversity index over productive rearrangements. TCRdb mirrors the immuneACCESS table, restricted to in-frame sequences. Some clones are absent from its copies; in checked studies, under half trace to an unresolved V gene, and the reason for the others is unknown. The DNA gave D and trimming, while V, J and clone size come from that table. Here the sample has about 80,000 clones; roughly four fifths occur a single time. Just over 35% of the sample belongs to the ten largest clones.

Concerning this clone itself: Its binding antigen is unknown. No much larger clone is present one base from it, and per-base qualities are unavailable.

Collaborating institutions collected whole blood in K2EDTA tubes following their own protocols. For TCRbeta analysis, collaborators shipped samples as frozen whole blood, isolated PBMCs, or DNA extracted from either of those sample types. General findings and caveats noted by the study authors: The amount of clinical and demographic metadata varied by source and participant and was provided uncurated.

The V and J genes are TRBV6-5 and TRBJ1-5, with the D gene not clear enough to name. The sequence derives from a woman in her 70s with acute or convalescent COVID-19. Sequenced input: peripheral blood. The nucleotide sequence is given as TGTGCCAGCGCGGGGATTACTAGCAATCAGCCCCAGCATTTT. Its product reads: CASAGITSNQPQHF.